The table lists the clone carrying this TCR beta chain with many counts. Its antigen is not known. Treatment of any kind had been given to no patient before thyroid surgery. The germline V and J ends were trimmed by 4 bases and 4 bases, with 16 bases remaining between them. Germline loops: CDR1 SGHAT, CDR2 FQNNGV. There are 15 residues in the CDR3. Original data processing: A distant-metastasis classifier for papillary thyroid cancer was built using CDR3 differences across clinicopathological groups. TCRdb reassembled clones from the PCR reads with MiXCR. These V and J calls rely on TCRdb rather than the paper's analysis. Of just over 20,000 clones detected, 15% to 18% appear once; the ten largest clones hold about 19%. These data originate in a study of metastatic and nonmetastatic thyroid tumors. Whole-study context: Comparative analysis of repertoires was undertaken across blood and tumor or nodule tissue obtained from malignant and benign thyroid patients.

Whole-study findings and limits: Reports indicated that malignant thyroid tumors showed significantly higher TCR beta diversity than benign nodules did, in blood and tumor.

This clonotype was obtained from a female donor with papillary thyroid cancer or a benign thyroid nodule (not recorded which). Some clones in this sample may be carry-over from other donors' samples. The specimen was blood. This chain connects TRBV11-2 to TRBJ2-5; the D is unclear. The DNA for the CDR3 is TGTGCCAGCAGCTCATTCGGCAGAGGACGAGAGACCCAGTACTTC. Translation: CASSSFGRGRETQYF.